Shown below are 8 T cell receptor beta chains from a single sample sequenced in a study of cytomegalovirus exposure and HLA in healthy donors. In the PCR, 60 Vbeta and 13 Jbeta primers were used. Profiled with immunoSEQ multiplex PCR; TCRdb holds only in-frame clones, not every one. The repertoire table contains 150,000 to 250,000 clones. The sample consisted of PBMCs. The receptors stem from a boy younger than 18 in good health and CMV-seronegative.

The genes are TRBV27 and TRBJ1-2, with a weak D call TRBD1 (6 bases). The CDR3 spans 14 residues. The germline gives CDR1 MNHEY, CDR2 SMNVEV (reference sequence). The V and J ends lost 5 bases and 6 bases respectively, with 16 bases between them. Here the CDR3 reads CASSPGGGADGYTF. The CDR3 DNA follows: TGTGCCAGCAGTCCCGGGGGGGGCGCGGATGGCTACACCTTC.

The chain uses TRBV27 and TRBJ2-7; 7 nucleotides agree with TRBD1. Germline CDR1 is MNHEY and CDR2 is SMNVEV (reference sequence). Trimming removed 0 bases from V and 0 bases from J; junction bases left unmatched: 5. The CDR3 has 16 residues. The CDR3 reads CASSLSRTGLSYEQYF. DNA of the CDR3: TGTGCCAGCAGTTTATCGCGGACAGGCCTCTCCTACGAGCAGTACTTC.

The V and J genes are TRBV7-2 and TRBJ2-5, with TRBD2 matching 8 bases. V shed 4 bases, J shed 5 bases, and the junction held 9 bases outside the gene matches. Germline V gene data show CDR1 as SGHTA and CDR2 as FQGNSA. The CDR3 consists of 15 residues. The CDR3 sequence: CASSSVSGGWETQYF. CDR3 sequence (DNA): TGTGCCAGCAGCTCCGTGAGCGGGGGCTGGGAGACCCAGTACTTC. Together with reference TRBV7-2 and TRBJ2-5, the CDR3 gives the full variable domain: GAGVSQSPSNKVTEKGKDVELRCDPISGHTALYWYRQSLGQGLEFLIYFQGNSAPDKSGLPSDRFSAERTGGSVSTLTIQRTQQEDSAVYLCASSSVSGGWETQYFGPGTRLLVL.

The chain has TRBV27 and TRBJ1-1, with D possibly TRBD1 on 5 matching bases. The CDR3 is made up of 16 amino acids. V lost 8 bases to trimming and J lost 1 base, with 20 bases between them. Germline lookup yields CDR1 MNHEY and CDR2 SMNVEV (reference sequence). The CDR3 here is CASSKINKGENTEAFF. The CDR3 region has the DNA TGTGCCAGCTCAAAGATAAACAAAGGGGAGAACACTGAAGCTTTCTTT.

The rearrangement links TRBV27 to TRBJ1-1; 8 bases align to TRBD1. CDR3 length: 16 amino acids. Germline trimming cut 4 bases from V and 0 bases from J; bases unmatched to any gene: 7. Per germline, CDR1 MNHEY and CDR2 SMNVEV (reference sequence). CDR3 in DNA: TGTGCCAGCAGTTCCCCTGGGACAGGACTGAACACTGAAGCTTTCTTT. This gives the protein CASSSPGTGLNTEAFF.

J is TRBJ2-7 and V is TRBV7-9; D gene unclear. From germline, CDR1 is SEHNR and CDR2 FQNEAQ (reference sequence). Trimming cost V 7 bases and J 2 bases, with 18 bases left between them. There are 15 residues in the CDR3. The CDR3 bases are TGTGCCAGCATCGGCGACACGGATTGGACCTACGAGCAGTACTTC. Protein product: CASIGDTDWTYEQYF.

The chain combines TRBV7-2 with TRBJ2-7; 8 bases align to TRBD1. The CDR3 contains 15 residues. The V and J ends lost 5 bases and 5 bases, in that order; junction bases with no gene match: 11. In germline, CDR1 is SGHTA, CDR2 FQGNSA. The CDR3, as DNA: TGTGCCAGCAGCGAACAGGGGGTTGTTATCCACGAGCAGTACTTC. It encodes CASSEQGVVIHEQYF.

V and J are TRBV2 and TRBJ2-1; TRBD1 matches at 9 bases. With 5 bases clipped from V and 7 bases from J, the junction kept 9 bases outside the gene matches. The germline CDR1 and CDR2 sequences are SNHLY and FYNNEI. This CDR3 spans 15 amino acids. CDR3: CASSNGTGFWNEQFF. The CDR3 nucleotides are TGTGCCAGCAGTAACGGGACAGGGTTTTGGAATGAGCAGTTCTTC.